This T cell receptor beta chain was retrieved from a study of cytomegalovirus exposure and HLA in healthy donors. Study-level points and caveats: In vitro data verified a few CMV-associated chains as specific for CMV antigens.

The table came from immunoSEQ multiplex PCR; TCRdb's copy has only in-frame clones and leaves some out. The top ten hold over 6% of the sample, which has about 63,000 clones, more than 85% seen once. The CDR3 loop spans 14 amino acids. Germline V gene lookup returns CDR1 MNHEY and CDR2 SMNVEV (reference sequence). The V and J ends lost 3 bases and 13 bases, in that order; junction bases with no gene match: 9. Notes on this clone: Its antigen is undetermined.

This sequence originates from a woman aged 18-29 years in good health and CMV-seropositive. Sequencing was performed on PBMCs. This chain links TRBV27 with TRBJ1-4; 9 nucleotides line up with TRBD1. As DNA, the CDR3 is TGTGCCAGCAGTTTCACCGGGACAGGGCAGGCACTGTTTTTT. Its protein is CASSFTGTGQALFF.